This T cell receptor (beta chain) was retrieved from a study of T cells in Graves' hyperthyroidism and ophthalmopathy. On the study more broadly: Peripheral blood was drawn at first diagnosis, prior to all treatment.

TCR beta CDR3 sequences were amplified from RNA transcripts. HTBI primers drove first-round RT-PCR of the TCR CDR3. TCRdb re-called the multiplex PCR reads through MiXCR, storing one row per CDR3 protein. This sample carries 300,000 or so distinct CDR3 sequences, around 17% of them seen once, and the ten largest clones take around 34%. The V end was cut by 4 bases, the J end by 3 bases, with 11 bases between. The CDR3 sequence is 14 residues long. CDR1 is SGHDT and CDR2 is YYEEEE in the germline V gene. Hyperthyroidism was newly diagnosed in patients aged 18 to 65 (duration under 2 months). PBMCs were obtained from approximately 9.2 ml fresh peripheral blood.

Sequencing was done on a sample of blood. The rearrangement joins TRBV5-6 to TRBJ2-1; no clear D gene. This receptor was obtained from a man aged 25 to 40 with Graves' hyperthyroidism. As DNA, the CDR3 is TGTGCCAGCAGCGAAGGGTCCCTCTACAATGAGCAGTTCTTC. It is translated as CASSEGSLYNEQFF.